These 8 T cell receptor beta chains share one sample of origin, sequenced in a study of cytomegalovirus exposure and HLA in healthy donors. TCRdb's copy holds only in-frame clones and misses some; the assay was immunoSEQ multiplex PCR. The table lists about 110,000 clones, about 87% of them singletons, with 1.5% to 2% in the top ten. Sequencing input: PBMCs. The receptors stem from a woman younger than 30 in good health and CMV-seropositive.

The chain links TRBV19 to TRBJ1-4, with D possibly matching TRBD1 (6 bases). Trimming removed 6 bases from V and 0 bases from J, with 14 bases in between. Per the germline V gene, CDR1 is LNHDA and CDR2 is SQIVND (reference sequence). This CDR3 region has 16 residues. The CDR3 loop reads CASRRGGTTTNEKLFF. The CDR3 DNA reads as TGTGCCAGTAGGAGGGGAGGGACAACAACTAATGAAAAACTGTTTTTT.

The V call is TRBV27, the J call TRBJ1-6; perhaps TRBD1 as D (6 bases). Germline assignment: CDR1 MNHEY and CDR2 SMNVEV (reference sequence). This CDR3 is built from 16 residues. Deletions cut 6 bases from V and 0 bases from J, with 12 bases between. As DNA, the CDR3 is TGTGCCAGCAGGAAAGACAGGAGCTCCTATAATTCACCCCTCCACTTT. It is translated as CASRKDRSSYNSPLHF.

In this sample, this clone turned up a few times. The genes are TRBV9 and TRBJ2-7; perhaps TRBD1 as D (6 bases). The germline V gene has CDR1 SGDLS and CDR2 YYNGEE. Trimming pared 4 bases from V and 4 bases from J, leaving 12 bases between. This CDR3 is 13 amino acids long. CDR3 region: CASSPRQGYEQYF. CDR3 bases: TGTGCCAGCAGCCCCCGGCAGGGGTACGAGCAGTACTTC. The full variable domain, completed using reference TRBV9 and TRBJ2-7, is DSGVTQTPKHLITATGQRVTLRCSPRSGDLSVYWYQQSLDQGLQFLIQYYNGEERAKGNILERFSAQQFPDLHSELNLSSLELGDSALYFCASSPRQGYEQYFGPGTRLTVT.

CDR3 DNA: TGTGCCAGCAGACGAGCACAGGGAAGGTACGAGCAGTACTTC. It encodes CASRRAQGRYEQYF. The gene calls are TRBV28 and TRBJ2-7; possibly TRBD1 for D (6 bases). V was trimmed by 6 bases and J by 4 bases, leaving 16 bases between them. The CDR3 runs to 14 residues. From germline, CDR1 is MDHEN and CDR2 SYDVKM.

Only one count was recorded for this clone. The genes are TRBV18 and TRBJ2-5; D is perhaps TRBD1 (6 bases). Trimming cost V 10 bases and J 0 bases, with 12 bases left between them. Germline V gives CDR1 KGHSH, CDR2 LQKENI. The CDR3 has 13 residues. The CDR3 loop reads CATWRTDQETQYF. The CDR3 DNA follows: TGTGCCACATGGAGGACAGACCAAGAGACCCAGTACTTC.

V usage is TRBV4-1 and J usage is TRBJ2-1; 9 nucleotides line up with TRBD2. The CDR3 has 17 amino acids. The V and J ends lost 5 bases and 3 bases, in that order; junction bases with no gene match: 11. The V gene's germline CDR1 is MGHRA and CDR2 YSYEKL. CDR3 protein: CASSIHRLAGSYNEQFF. The CDR3 coding sequence is TGCGCCAGCAGCATACACCGCCTAGCGGGGAGCTACAATGAGCAGTTCTTC.

The chain carries TRBV9 and TRBJ1-1; perhaps TRBD1 as D (6 bases). V was trimmed by 3 bases and J by 9 bases, leaving 18 bases between them. The CDR3 extends over 14 amino acids. Germline V gives CDR1 SGDLS, CDR2 YYNGEE. The CDR3 region is CASSANRAGTQAFF. In nucleotides, the CDR3 is TGTGCCAGCAGCGCTAACAGGGCCGGGACCCAAGCTTTCTTT.

The chain combines TRBV7-6 with TRBJ2-1, with 10 bases that match TRBD2. The CDR3 spans 16 residues. Trimming took 5 bases from V and 2 from J; bases not matched to a gene: 6. Germline V gives CDR1 SGHVS, CDR2 FNYEAQ. CDR3 sequence: CASSPLAGEAYNEQFF. CDR3 DNA sequence: TGTGCCAGCAGCCCGCTAGCGGGGGAGGCCTACAATGAGCAGTTCTTC.